A selection of T cell receptor beta chains follows, all from one sample in a study of CD8 T cells in Susac syndrome. Each CDR3 protein is one row after TCRdb ran MiXCR on the immunoSEQ multiplex PCR reads. The data show roughly 80,000 distinct CDR3 sequences, with around 94% seen just once and about 0.5% held by the top ten. Specimen: CD8+ T cells from PBMCs. The receptors were sampled from a human donor with Susac syndrome. CDR3s include the opening cysteine and the closing phenylalanine or tryptophan. Each record gives: V gene, D gene, clone size, J gene, CDR3 DNA, CDR3 protein. A D gene is named only where the DNA matches it firmly. The size of a clone is reported for some rows only, either as once, few or many, or as a class for expanded clones.

V: TRBV5-1
D: TRBD1
size: -
J: TRBJ1-1
DNA: TGCGCCAGCAGCTGGACAGGAGGAGGAAACACTGAAGCTTTCTTT
CDR3: CASSWTGGGNTEAFF

V: TRBV13
D: -
size: -
J: TRBJ2-1
DNA: TGTGCCAGCAGCTTAGAAGGGGTTGGATACAATGAGCAGTTCTTC
CDR3: CASSLEGVGYNEQFF

V: TRBV4-1
D: -
size: once
J: TRBJ2-3
DNA: TGCGCCAGCAGCCGGGAGCCTACAGATACGCAGTATTTT
CDR3: CASSREPTDTQYF

V: TRBV12-3/TRBV12-4
D: -
size: -
J: TRBJ1-4
DNA: TGTGCCAGCAGCCGGACAGTTAATGAAAAACTGTTTTTT
CDR3: CASSRTVNEKLFF

V: TRBV7-2
D: -
size: -
J: TRBJ1-2
DNA: TGTGCCAGCAGCCCCCCGGGACCGACTATTCTCAAGGGCTACACCTTC
CDR3: CASSPPGPTILKGYTF

V: TRBV9
D: -
size: -
J: TRBJ2-1
DNA: TGTGCCAGCAGCAGAACAGGGAGACCCTACAATGAGCAGTTCTTC
CDR3: CASSRTGRPYNEQFF

V: TRBV2
D: -
size: -
J: TRBJ2-7
DNA: TGTGCCACCCAACAAGGGGAGCAGTACTTC
CDR3: CATQQGEQYF

V: TRBV6-2/TRBV6-3
D: TRBD1
size: -
J: TRBJ2-5
DNA: TGTGCCAGCACCTGGACGGAGACAGGGATACTCCAAGAGACCCAGTACTTC
CDR3: CASTWTETGILQETQYF

V: TRBV27
D: TRBD1
size: -
J: TRBJ2-1
DNA: TGTGCCAGCCACCTGACACCTGGACAGGGAAAGGTCTTC
CDR3: CASHLTPGQGKVF

V: TRBV24-1
D: TRBD1
size: -
J: TRBJ2-1
DNA: TGTGCCACCAGTGATCTGGACAGGGGAGATGAGCAGTTCTTC
CDR3: CATSDLDRGDEQFF

V: TRBV4-1
D: TRBD2
size: -
J: TRBJ2-7
DNA: TGCGCCAGCAGCGCCCCGCCGGGGGGGGGCCCGTACGAGCAGTACTTC
CDR3: CASSAPPGGGPYEQYF

V: TRBV2
D: -
size: -
J: TRBJ1-1
DNA: TGTGCCAGCACTACGAATCAGGTAGCTTTCTTT
CDR3: CASTTNQVAFF

V: TRBV18
D: TRBD2
size: -
J: TRBJ2-5
DNA: TGTGCCAGCCGGACTAGCGGGGGCGCAAAAGAGACCCAGTACTTC
CDR3: CASRTSGGAKETQYF

V: TRBV7-9
D: -
size: -
J: TRBJ2-5
DNA: TGTGCCAGCAGCTTGGGACCCCAGGCCAAAGAGACCCAGTACTTC
CDR3: CASSLGPQAKETQYF

V: TRBV10-3
D: TRBD2
size: -
J: TRBJ2-1
DNA: TGTGCCATACTAGGGGTAGCGGGTTCCTACAATGAGCAGTTCTTC
CDR3: CAILGVAGSYNEQFF

V: TRBV29-1
D: -
size: -
J: TRBJ1-1
DNA: TGCAGCGTCGGTAAGGTTGTGGGCACTGAAGCTTTCTTT
CDR3: CSVGKVVGTEAFF

V: TRBV7-9
D: -
size: -
J: TRBJ2-7
DNA: TGTGCCAGCAGCCCCGGGGAGGAGCAGTACTTC
CDR3: CASSPGEEQYF

V: TRBV29-1
D: -
size: -
J: TRBJ1-1
DNA: TGCAGCGCGGCAGGGTCGAACACTGAAGCTTTCTTT
CDR3: CSAAGSNTEAFF

V: TRBV11-2
D: -
size: -
J: TRBJ1-6
DNA: TGTGCCAGCAGCTTTAGATTGAATTCACCCCTCCACTTT
CDR3: CASSFRLNSPLHF

V: TRBV6-5
D: -
size: -
J: TRBJ2-5
DNA: TGTGCCAGCGCTAGGGGAGCTTACCCGGGAGAGACCCAGTACTTC
CDR3: CASARGAYPGETQYF

V: TRBV27
D: -
size: -
J: TRBJ1-1
DNA: TGTGCCAGCACCAAAGGGTTGGGCACTGAAGCTTTCTTT
CDR3: CASTKGLGTEAFF

V: TRBV19
D: -
size: once
J: TRBJ1-1
DNA: TGTGCCAGTAGGCGACCACAGGTCGAGGGGGACACTGAAGCTTTCTTT
CDR3: CASRRPQVEGDTEAFF

V: TRBV2
D: TRBD2
size: -
J: TRBJ2-7
DNA: TGTGCCAGCCTACCTGGGCGGGGGAGCTCCTACGAGCAGTACTTC
CDR3: CASLPGRGSSYEQYF

V: TRBV27
D: -
size: once
J: TRBJ1-1
DNA: TGTGCCAGCAGTTTAAACCAGATGAACACTGAAGCTTTCTTT
CDR3: CASSLNQMNTEAFF

V: TRBV3-1
D: -
size: -
J: TRBJ2-7
DNA: TGTGCCAGCACCAAAGCCCCGAGACCAAGGCACTACGAGCAGTACTTC
CDR3: CASTKAPRPRHYEQYF

V: TRBV19
D: TRBD1
size: -
J: TRBJ2-7
DNA: TGTGCCAGTAGTCCTCGGGACAGTTACTACGAGCAGTACTTC
CDR3: CASSPRDSYYEQYF

V: TRBV11-2
D: TRBD1
size: -
J: TRBJ2-1
DNA: TGTGCCAGCAGCTACCGGGACAGGGGGCCCGGTGATGAGCAGTTCTTC
CDR3: CASSYRDRGPGDEQFF

V: TRBV4-1
D: -
size: few
J: TRBJ2-1
DNA: TGTGCCAGCAGTCAGGGGGGGAATGAGCAGTTCTTC
CDR3: CASSQGGNEQFF

V: TRBV19
D: TRBD2
size: -
J: TRBJ2-2
DNA: TGTGCCAGTGAAGGGAGGGGCGGGGAGCTGTTTTTT
CDR3: CASEGRGGELFF

V: TRBV19
D: TRBD2
size: -
J: TRBJ2-7
DNA: TGTGCCAGTAGTCCGCGACTAGCGCCATACGAGCAGTACTTC
CDR3: CASSPRLAPYEQYF

V: TRBV7-8
D: TRBD1
size: few
J: TRBJ2-2
DNA: TGTGCCAGCAGCGCTAGACAGGGGGTCGACACCGGGGAGCTGTTTTTT
CDR3: CASSARQGVDTGELFF

V: TRBV13
D: -
size: once
J: TRBJ2-4
DNA: TGTGCCAGCGGGGGGCAGGAAGCCAAAAACATTCAGTACTTC
CDR3: CASGGQEAKNIQYF

V: TRBV18
D: TRBD2
size: -
J: TRBJ2-5
DNA: TGTGCCAGCTCGCCCGGGACTAGCGGGGGAGAGACCCAGTACTTC
CDR3: CASSPGTSGGETQYF

V: TRBV4-1
D: -
size: -
J: TRBJ1-1
DNA: TGCGCCAGCAGCCCCGGGACACCCGTTACTGAAGCTTTCTTT
CDR3: CASSPGTPVTEAFF

V: TRBV6-5
D: -
size: -
J: TRBJ2-1
DNA: TGTGCCAGCAGTGCCCGACAGAATGAGCAGTTCTTC
CDR3: CASSARQNEQFF

V: TRBV25-1
D: TRBD2
size: -
J: TRBJ2-7
DNA: TGTGCCAGTACCCTTAGCGGGGGATCCTACGAGCAGTACTTC
CDR3: CASTLSGGSYEQYF

V: TRBV5-1
D: -
size: once
J: TRBJ2-5
DNA: TGCGCCAGCAGCTTGGAGGCGACCCAGTACTTC
CDR3: CASSLEATQYF

V: TRBV2
D: TRBD1
size: -
J: TRBJ1-2
DNA: TGTGCCGCTTCCGGGACAGGGACTTATGGCTACACCTTC
CDR3: CAASGTGTYGYTF

V: TRBV2
D: TRBD1
size: -
J: TRBJ2-1
DNA: TGTGCCAGCTCCCCGGGACAGGGGGGATCATACAATGAGCAGTTCTTC
CDR3: CASSPGQGGSYNEQFF

V: TRBV4-3
D: -
size: -
J: TRBJ2-3
DNA: TGCGCCAGCAGCCAAGAAATCCCCTTCACTGGGGATACGCAGTATTTT
CDR3: CASSQEIPFTGDTQYF

V: TRBV9
D: TRBD1
size: -
J: TRBJ1-2
DNA: TGTGCCAGCAGCGCCCCGGACAGGAGTAACTATGGCTACACCTTC
CDR3: CASSAPDRSNYGYTF

V: TRBV9
D: -
size: -
J: TRBJ1-2
DNA: TGTGCCAGCAGCAGGAATGGCTACACCTTC
CDR3: CASSRNGYTF

V: TRBV30
D: -
size: -
J: TRBJ2-7
DNA: TGTGCCTGCCGCTGGAGGGACTCATCCTACGAGCAGTACTTC
CDR3: CACRWRDSSYEQYF

V: TRBV30
D: -
size: once
J: TRBJ2-1
DNA: TGTGCCTGGGGGGGCGGGCCGGACAATGAGCAGTTCTTC
CDR3: CAWGGGPDNEQFF

V: TRBV2
D: TRBD2
size: once
J: TRBJ2-2
DNA: TGTGCCAGCAGCCCTAAACTAGCGGGGGGGCCTGTCACCGGGGAGCTGTTTTTT
CDR3: CASSPKLAGGPVTGELFF

V: TRBV20-1
D: -
size: -
J: TRBJ2-4
DNA: TGCAGTGCTCCTCCCGGACTGGGTGGGGCCAAAAACATTCAGTACTTC
CDR3: CSAPPGLGGAKNIQYF

V: TRBV7-9
D: -
size: -
J: TRBJ2-5
DNA: TGTGCCAGCAGCAGGACATCAGGCAGCCAAGAGACCCAGTACTTC
CDR3: CASSRTSGSQETQYF

V: TRBV28
D: -
size: -
J: TRBJ2-3
DNA: TGTGCCAGCTGGGACTTTTCCAAAGGAGATACGCAGTATTTT
CDR3: CASWDFSKGDTQYF

V: TRBV9
D: -
size: -
J: TRBJ2-7
DNA: TGTGCCAGCAGCGTAGACGACTTTAACTACGAGCAGTACTTC
CDR3: CASSVDDFNYEQYF

V: TRBV6-6
D: -
size: -
J: TRBJ1-2
DNA: TGTGCCAGCAGTTACTCCTCCAGGGTGGACTATGGCTACACCTTC
CDR3: CASSYSSRVDYGYTF

V: TRBV12-3/TRBV12-4
D: TRBD2
size: -
J: TRBJ2-7
DNA: TGTGCCAGCAGATTAGCGGGGGTACTCTCCTACGAGCAGTACTTC
CDR3: CASRLAGVLSYEQYF

V: TRBV7-8
D: -
size: -
J: TRBJ2-1
DNA: TGTGCCAGCAGCTTAGGGGGGACCTCCTACAATGAGCAGTTCTTC
CDR3: CASSLGGTSYNEQFF

V: TRBV12-3/TRBV12-4
D: TRBD1
size: -
J: TRBJ2-7
DNA: TGTGCCAGCACAGGGGGTGCCGAGCAGTACTTC
CDR3: CASTGGAEQYF

V: TRBV14
D: -
size: -
J: TRBJ2-5
DNA: TGTGCCAGCAGCCTAGAAAAGGCAGGCTTCCAAGAGACCCAGTACTTC
CDR3: CASSLEKAGFQETQYF

V: TRBV5-6
D: -
size: -
J: TRBJ1-3
DNA: TGTGCCAGCAGCTTGTGGTGGGAGGGCACCATATATTTT
CDR3: CASSLWWEGTIYF

V: TRBV5-6
D: -
size: -
J: TRBJ2-7
DNA: TGTGCCAGCAGGGGTCAAAGTCACGAGCAGTACTTC
CDR3: CASRGQSHEQYF

V: TRBV9
D: TRBD1
size: once
J: TRBJ1-6
DNA: TGTGCCAGCAGCGTAGCAGGGGACAGATTGAATTCACCCCTCCACTTT
CDR3: CASSVAGDRLNSPLHF

V: TRBV14
D: -
size: -
J: TRBJ2-1
DNA: TGTGCCAGCAGCCAAGACGGTAGGAGGGGGTCCTCCTACAATGAGCAGTTCTTC
CDR3: CASSQDGRRGSSYNEQFF

V: TRBV14
D: -
size: -
J: TRBJ2-2
DNA: TGTGCCAGCAGCCAAGAAGTTATCGTAGTCCCCGGGGAGCTGTTTTTT
CDR3: CASSQEVIVVPGELFF